The T cell receptor (beta chain) under discussion was sequenced for a study of CXCR3-negative and CXCR3-positive naive CD8 T cells. The overall study: The libraries together contributed about 130 million TRB reads, each supplying about 1.5 +/- 0.3 million.

Whole-study findings and limits: Higher TRB CDR3 hydrophobicity marked CXCR3-positive naive cells relative to CXCR3-negative naive cells.

As concerns this clonotype: Its cognate antigen is unknown.

This CDR3 comprises 14 residues. In germline, CDR1 is SEHNR, CDR2 FQNEAQ (reference sequence). UMI labels and 5' RACE were used to prepare the TRB cDNA libraries. No DNA is given; TCRdb re-called the 5' RACE reads and lists each CDR3 protein once. This repertoire includes approximately 66,000 distinct CDR3 sequences. Definition of naive CD8+ T cells rested on a CD45RO-CCR7+CD27+CD95- profile. The chain has TRBV7-9 and TRBJ1-2; as DNA is missing, the TRBD1 call by TCRdb cannot be tested. The sample taken for sequencing was naive CXCR3- CD8+ T cells from blood. Subset given: CD45RO-CCR7+CD27+CD95- naive CD8+ T cells lacking CXCR3 (TNR3-). The receptor was derived from a human donor in good health. Some clones in this sample may be carry-over from other donors' samples. The CDR3 region is CASSPVGGNYGYTF.